This paragraph covers one TCR beta chain sequence. Using immunoSEQ multiplex PCR, the repertoire was profiled, and TCRdb retains in-frame clones only, with some absent. The sample has roughly 13,000 clones, about 67% seen once. The data are from a study of T cells in tumors after PD-1 blockade. Study overall: On average, tumor samples gave tens of thousands of TCR templates and approximately 6,000 unique clonotypes.

Germline V CDR1 and CDR2: MDHEN, SYDVKM. The V segment lost 6 bases and the J segment 5 bases; nucleotides outside the gene matches: 6. The CDR3 runs 14 residues. The clonotype was recovered from a human donor with cutaneous squamous cell carcinoma. The chain combines TRBV28 with TRBJ2-7, with 11 nucleotides matching TRBD1. The input for sequencing was tumor tissue, taken after anti-PD-1 treatment. The CDR3 nucleotides are TGTGCCAGCAGCCCCGGACAGGGGGCACACGAGCAGTACTTC. This encodes CASSPGQGAHEQYF.